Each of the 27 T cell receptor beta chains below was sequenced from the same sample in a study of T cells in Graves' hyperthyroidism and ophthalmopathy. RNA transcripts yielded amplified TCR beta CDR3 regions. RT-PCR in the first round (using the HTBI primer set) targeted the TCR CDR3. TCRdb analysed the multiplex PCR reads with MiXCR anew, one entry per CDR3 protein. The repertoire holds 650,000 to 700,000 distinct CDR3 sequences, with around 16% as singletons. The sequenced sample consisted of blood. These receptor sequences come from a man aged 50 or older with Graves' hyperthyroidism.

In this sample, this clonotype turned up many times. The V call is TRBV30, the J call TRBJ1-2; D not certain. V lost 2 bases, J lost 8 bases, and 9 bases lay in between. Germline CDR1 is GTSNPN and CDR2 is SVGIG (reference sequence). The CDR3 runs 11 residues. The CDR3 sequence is CAWSRVGGYTF. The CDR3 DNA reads TGTGCCTGGAGTCGGGTAGGAGGCTACACCTTC.

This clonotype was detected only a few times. The CDR3 protein is CSVSSGRGHEQFF. In DNA form, the CDR3 reads TGCAGCGTTTCTAGCGGGAGGGGGCATGAGCAGTTCTTC. V gene TRBV29-1 combines with J gene TRBJ2-1; 12 bases map to TRBD2. The CDR3 totals 13 residues. V dropped 5 bases and J dropped 8; count of bases not matched to a gene: 4. Germline V lookup: CDR1 SQVTM, CDR2 ANQGSEA.

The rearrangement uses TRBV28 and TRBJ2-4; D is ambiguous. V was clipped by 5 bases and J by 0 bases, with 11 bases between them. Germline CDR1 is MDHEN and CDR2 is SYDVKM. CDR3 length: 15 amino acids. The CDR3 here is CASSGWIGAKNIQYF. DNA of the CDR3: TGTGCCAGCAGTGGGTGGATAGGAGCCAAAAACATTCAGTACTTC.

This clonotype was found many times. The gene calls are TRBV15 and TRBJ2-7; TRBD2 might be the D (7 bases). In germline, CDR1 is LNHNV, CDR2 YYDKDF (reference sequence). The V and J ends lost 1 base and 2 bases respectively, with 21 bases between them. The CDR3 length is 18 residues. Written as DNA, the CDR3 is TGTGCCACCAGCAGAGTCGGGGGGCCGGGCGGGCCTGCCTACGAGCAGTACTTC. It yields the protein CATSRVGGPGGPAYEQYF.

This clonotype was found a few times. The CDR3 loop reads CASSLMTGDNTEAFF. In DNA, the CDR3 is TGCGCCAGCAGCTTAATGACAGGGGACAACACTGAAGCTTTCTTT. The V gene is TRBV5-1, the J gene TRBJ1-1, with 8 nucleotides matching TRBD1. Trimming at V came to 2 bases and at J to 2 bases, leaving 5 bases not matched to a gene. The germline CDR1 and CDR2 sequences are SGHRS and YFSETQ. The CDR3 has 15 residues.

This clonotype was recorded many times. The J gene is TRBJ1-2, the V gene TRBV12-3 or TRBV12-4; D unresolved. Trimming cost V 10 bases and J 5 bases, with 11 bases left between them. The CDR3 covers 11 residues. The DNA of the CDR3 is TGTGCCACTTCACAGTGGTATGGCTACACCTTC. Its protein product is CATSQWYGYTF.

The DNA for the CDR3 is TGCGCCAGCAGACAGCTGGAGGGGGTCTACGAGCAGTACTTC. It codes for CASRQLEGVYEQYF. This chain connects TRBV10-2 to TRBJ2-7; D might be TRBD1 or TRBD2, each matching 6 bases. CDR3 length: 14 residues. Deletions cut 6 bases from V and 3 bases from J, with 15 bases between. Germline CDR1 WSHSY, CDR2 SAAADI.

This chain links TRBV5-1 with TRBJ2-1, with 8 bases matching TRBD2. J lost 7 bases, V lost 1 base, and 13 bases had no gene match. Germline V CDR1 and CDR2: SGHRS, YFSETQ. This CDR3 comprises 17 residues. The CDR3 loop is CASSLSVSGAIRNEQFF. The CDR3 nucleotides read TGCGCCAGCAGCTTGTCTGTTAGCGGGGCTATAAGGAATGAGCAGTTCTTC.

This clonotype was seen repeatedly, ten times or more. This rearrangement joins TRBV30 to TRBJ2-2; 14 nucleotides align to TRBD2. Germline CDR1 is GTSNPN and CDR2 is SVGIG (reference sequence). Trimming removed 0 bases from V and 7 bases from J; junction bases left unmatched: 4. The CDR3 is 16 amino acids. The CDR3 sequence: CAWSVFGTSGSGELFF. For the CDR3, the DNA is TGTGCCTGGAGTGTATTTGGGACTAGCGGGAGCGGGGAGCTGTTTTTT.

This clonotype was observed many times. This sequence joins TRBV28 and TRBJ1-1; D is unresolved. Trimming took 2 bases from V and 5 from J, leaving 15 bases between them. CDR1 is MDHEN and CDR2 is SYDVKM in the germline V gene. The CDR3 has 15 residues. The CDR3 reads CASSLAWVANTEAFF. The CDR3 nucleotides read TGTGCCAGCAGTTTAGCCTGGGTCGCGAATACTGAAGCTTTCTTT.

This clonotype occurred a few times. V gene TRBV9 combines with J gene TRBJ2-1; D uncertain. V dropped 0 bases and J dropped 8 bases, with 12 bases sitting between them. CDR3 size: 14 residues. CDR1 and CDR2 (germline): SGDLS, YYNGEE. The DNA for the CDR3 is TGTGCCAGCAGCGTAGGACTCTTAACCGATGAGCAGTTCTTC. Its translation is CASSVGLLTDEQFF.

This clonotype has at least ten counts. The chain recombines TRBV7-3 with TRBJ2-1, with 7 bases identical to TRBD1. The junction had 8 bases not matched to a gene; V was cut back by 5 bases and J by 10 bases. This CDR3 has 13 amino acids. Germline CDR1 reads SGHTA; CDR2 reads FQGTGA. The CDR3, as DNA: TGTGCCAGCAGCATAATCAGGGGGAACGAGCAGTTCTTC. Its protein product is CASSIIRGNEQFF.

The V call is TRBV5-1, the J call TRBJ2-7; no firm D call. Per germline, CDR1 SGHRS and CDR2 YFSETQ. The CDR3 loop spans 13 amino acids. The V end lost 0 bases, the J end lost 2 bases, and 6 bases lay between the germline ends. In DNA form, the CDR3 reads TGCGCCAGCAGCTTGGTCACAGCCTACGAGCAGTACTTC. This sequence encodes CASSLVTAYEQYF.

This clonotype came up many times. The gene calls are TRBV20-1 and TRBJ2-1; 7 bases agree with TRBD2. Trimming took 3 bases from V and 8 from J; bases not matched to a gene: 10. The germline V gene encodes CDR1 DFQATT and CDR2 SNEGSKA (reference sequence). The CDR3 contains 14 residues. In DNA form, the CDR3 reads TGCAGTGCTAGGTCAGGACTAGATAGCGATGAGCAGTTCTTC. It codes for CSARSGLDSDEQFF.

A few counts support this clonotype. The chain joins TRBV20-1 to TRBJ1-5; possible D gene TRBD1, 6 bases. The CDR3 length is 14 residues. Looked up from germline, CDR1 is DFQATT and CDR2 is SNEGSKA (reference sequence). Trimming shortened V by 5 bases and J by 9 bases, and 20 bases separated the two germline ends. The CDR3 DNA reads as TGCAGTGCTCGCGAAACAGGGCTAAAACGGCCCCAGCATTTT. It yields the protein CSARETGLKRPQHF.

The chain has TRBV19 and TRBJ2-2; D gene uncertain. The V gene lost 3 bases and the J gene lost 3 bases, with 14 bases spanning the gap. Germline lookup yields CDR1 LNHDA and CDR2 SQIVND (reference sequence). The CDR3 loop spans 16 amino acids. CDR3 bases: TGTGCCAGTAGTATTAGCCGCGGTTTTGACACCGGGGAGCTGTTTTTT. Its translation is CASSISRGFDTGELFF.

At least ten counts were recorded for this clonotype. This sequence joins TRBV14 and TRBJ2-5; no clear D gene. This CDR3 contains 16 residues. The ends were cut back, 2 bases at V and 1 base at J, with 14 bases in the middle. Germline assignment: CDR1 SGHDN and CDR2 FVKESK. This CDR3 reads CASSQPSTTFQETQYF. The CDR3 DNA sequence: TGTGCCAGCAGCCAACCAAGTACTACGTTCCAAGAGACCCAGTACTTC.

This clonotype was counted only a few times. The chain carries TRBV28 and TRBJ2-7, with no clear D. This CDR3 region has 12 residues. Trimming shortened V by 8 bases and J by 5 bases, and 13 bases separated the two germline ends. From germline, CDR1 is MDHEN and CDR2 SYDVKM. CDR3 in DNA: TGTGCCAGCCTCCGCCCGGGCCACGAGCAGTACTTC. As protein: CASLRPGHEQYF.

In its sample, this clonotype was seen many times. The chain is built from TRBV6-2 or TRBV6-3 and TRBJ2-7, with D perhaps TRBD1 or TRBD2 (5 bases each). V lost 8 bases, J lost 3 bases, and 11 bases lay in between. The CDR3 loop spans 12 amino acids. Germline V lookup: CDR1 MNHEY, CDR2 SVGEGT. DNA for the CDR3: TGTGCCAGCGAGGGGCTAGTCTACGAGCAGTACTTC. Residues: CASEGLVYEQYF.

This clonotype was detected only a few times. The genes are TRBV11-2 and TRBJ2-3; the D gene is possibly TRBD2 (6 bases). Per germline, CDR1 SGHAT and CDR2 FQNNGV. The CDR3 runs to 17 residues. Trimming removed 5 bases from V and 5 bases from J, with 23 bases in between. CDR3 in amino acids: CASSEAGTRTTRDTQYF. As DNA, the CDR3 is TGTGCCAGCAGCGAAGCCGGGACCCGGACTACTAGAGATACGCAGTATTTT.

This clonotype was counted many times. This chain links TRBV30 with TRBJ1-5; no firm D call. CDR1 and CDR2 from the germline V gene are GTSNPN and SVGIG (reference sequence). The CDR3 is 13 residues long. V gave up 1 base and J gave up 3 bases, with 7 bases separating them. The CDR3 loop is CAWSARFNQPQHF. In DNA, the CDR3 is TGTGCCTGGAGTGCCAGGTTCAATCAGCCCCAGCATTTT.

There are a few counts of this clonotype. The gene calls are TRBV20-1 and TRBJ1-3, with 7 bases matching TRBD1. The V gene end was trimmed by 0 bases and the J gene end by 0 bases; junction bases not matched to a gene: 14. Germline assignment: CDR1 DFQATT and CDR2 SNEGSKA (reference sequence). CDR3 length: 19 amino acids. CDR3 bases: TGCAGTGCTAGAGATCTCCGACGACACAGGGGAAGCTCTGGAAACACCATATATTTT. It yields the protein CSARDLRRHRGSSGNTIYF.

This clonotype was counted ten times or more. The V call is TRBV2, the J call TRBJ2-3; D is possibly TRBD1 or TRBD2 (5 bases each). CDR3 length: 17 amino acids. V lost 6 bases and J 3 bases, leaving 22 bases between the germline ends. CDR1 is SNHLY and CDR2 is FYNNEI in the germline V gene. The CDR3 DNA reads TGTGCCAGCAGACCGGGGCTGGGCCCCTGGGGAACAGATACGCAGTATTTT. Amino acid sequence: CASRPGLGPWGTDTQYF.

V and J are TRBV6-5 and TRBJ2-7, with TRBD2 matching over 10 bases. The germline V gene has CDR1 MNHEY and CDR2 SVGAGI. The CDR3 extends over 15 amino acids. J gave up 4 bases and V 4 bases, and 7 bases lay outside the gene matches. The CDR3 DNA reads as TGTGCCAGCAGTTCCTCTAGCGGGAGAGGATACGAGCAGTACTTC. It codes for CASSSSSGRGYEQYF.

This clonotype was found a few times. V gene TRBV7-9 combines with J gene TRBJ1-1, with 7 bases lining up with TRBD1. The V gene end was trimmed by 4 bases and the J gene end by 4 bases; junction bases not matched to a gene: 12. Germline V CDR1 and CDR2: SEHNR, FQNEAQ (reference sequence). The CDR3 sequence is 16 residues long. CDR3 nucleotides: TGTGCCAGCAGCTCCGTGATGGGTAGGGGGCTCACTGAAGCTTTCTTT. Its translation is CASSSVMGRGLTEAFF.

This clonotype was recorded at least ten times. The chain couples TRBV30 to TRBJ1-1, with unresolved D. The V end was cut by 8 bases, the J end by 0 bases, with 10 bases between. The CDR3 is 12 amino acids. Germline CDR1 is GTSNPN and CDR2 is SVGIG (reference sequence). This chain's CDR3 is CAAPDLNTEAFF. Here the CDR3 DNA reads TGTGCCGCTCCGGACTTGAACACTGAAGCTTTCTTT.

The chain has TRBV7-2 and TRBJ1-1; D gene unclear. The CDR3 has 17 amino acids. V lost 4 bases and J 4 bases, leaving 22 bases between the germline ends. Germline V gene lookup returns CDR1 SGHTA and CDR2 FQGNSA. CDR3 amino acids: CASSSSRGSVLSTEAFF. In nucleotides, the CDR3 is TGTGCCAGCAGCTCTAGTCGGGGTTCGGTCTTATCCACTGAAGCTTTCTTT.